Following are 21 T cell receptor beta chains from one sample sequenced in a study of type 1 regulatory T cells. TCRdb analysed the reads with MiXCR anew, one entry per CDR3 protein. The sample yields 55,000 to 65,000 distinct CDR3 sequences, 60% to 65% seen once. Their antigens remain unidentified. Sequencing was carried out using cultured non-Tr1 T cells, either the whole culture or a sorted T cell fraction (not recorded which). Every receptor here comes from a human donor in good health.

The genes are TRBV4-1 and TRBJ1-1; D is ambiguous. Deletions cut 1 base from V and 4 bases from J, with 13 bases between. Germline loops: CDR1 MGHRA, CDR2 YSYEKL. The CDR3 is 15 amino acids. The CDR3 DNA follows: TGCGCCAGCAGCCAAGTTGGTGGATGGGGCACTGAAGCTTTCTTT. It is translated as CASSQVGGWGTEAFF.

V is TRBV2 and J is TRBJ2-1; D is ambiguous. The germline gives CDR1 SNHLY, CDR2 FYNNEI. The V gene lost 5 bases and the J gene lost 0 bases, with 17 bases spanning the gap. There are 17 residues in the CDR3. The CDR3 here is CASSPRSREFSYNEQFF. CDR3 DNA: TGTGCCAGCAGTCCCCGCTCCCGAGAGTTCTCCTACAATGAGCAGTTCTTC.

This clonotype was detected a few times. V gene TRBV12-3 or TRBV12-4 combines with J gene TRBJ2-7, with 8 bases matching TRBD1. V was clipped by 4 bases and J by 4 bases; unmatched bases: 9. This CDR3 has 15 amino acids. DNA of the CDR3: TGTGCCAGCAGTTACCACAGGGGGATCTGGTACGAGCAGTACTTC. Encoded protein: CASSYHRGIWYEQYF.

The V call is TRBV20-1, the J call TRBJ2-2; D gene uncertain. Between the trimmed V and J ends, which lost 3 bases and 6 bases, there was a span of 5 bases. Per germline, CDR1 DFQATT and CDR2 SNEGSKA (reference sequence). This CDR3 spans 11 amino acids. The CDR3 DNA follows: TGCAGTGCTAGGGGCCCCGGGGAGCTGTTTTTT. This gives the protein CSARGPGELFF.

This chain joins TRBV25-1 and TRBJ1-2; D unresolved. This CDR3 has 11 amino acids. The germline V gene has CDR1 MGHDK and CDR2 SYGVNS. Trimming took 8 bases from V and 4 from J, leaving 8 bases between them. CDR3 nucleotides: TGTGCCAGCGCAGATGGCTATGGCTACACCTTC. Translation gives CASADGYGYTF.

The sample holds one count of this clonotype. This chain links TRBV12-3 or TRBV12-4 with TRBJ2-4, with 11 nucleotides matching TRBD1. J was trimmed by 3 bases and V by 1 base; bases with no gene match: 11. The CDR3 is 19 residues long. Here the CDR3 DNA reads TGTGCCAGCAGTTTAGTAAGGGGTGGACAGGGGGCTTACAAAAACATTCAGTACTTC. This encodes CASSLVRGGQGAYKNIQYF.

In nucleotides, the CDR3 is TGTGCCAGCACCTACTTAAGTAGCAATGAGCAGTTCTTC. This sequence encodes CASTYLSSNEQFF. This rearrangement joins TRBV12-3 or TRBV12-4 to TRBJ2-1; D not resolved. Trimming removed 7 bases at V and 6 bases at J, with 13 bases between. This CDR3 region has 13 residues.

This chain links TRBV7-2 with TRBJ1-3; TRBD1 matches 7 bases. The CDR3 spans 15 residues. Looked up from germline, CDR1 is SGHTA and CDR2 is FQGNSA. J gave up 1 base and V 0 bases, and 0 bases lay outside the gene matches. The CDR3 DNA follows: TGTGCCAGCAGCTTAGCGACAGGGTCTGGAAACACCATATATTTT. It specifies CASSLATGSGNTIYF.

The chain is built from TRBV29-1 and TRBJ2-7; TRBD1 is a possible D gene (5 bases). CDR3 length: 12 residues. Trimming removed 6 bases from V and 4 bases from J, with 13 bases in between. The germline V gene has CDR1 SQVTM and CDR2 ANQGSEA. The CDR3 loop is CSVGQAPYEQYF. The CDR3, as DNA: TGCAGCGTGGGGCAGGCGCCATACGAGCAGTACTTC.

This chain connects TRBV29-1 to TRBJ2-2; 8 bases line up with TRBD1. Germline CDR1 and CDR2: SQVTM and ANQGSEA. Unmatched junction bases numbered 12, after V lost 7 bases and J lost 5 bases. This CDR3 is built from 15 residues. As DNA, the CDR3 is TGCAGCGCTAGACGGACAGGGTCAACTACCGGGGAGCTGTTTTTT. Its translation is CSARRTGSTTGELFF.

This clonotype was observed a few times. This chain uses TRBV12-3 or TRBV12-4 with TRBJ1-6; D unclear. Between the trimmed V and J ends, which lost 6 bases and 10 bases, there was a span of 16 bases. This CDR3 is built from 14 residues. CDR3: CASSSGSGGSPLHF. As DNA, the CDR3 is TGTGCCAGCAGCTCCGGGTCTGGCGGCTCACCCCTCCACTTT.

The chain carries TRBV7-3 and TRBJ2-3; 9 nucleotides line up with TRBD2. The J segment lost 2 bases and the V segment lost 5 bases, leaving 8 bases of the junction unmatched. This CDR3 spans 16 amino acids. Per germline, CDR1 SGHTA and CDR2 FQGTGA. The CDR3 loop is CASSPNAGGNTDTQYF. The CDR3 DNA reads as TGTGCCAGCAGCCCAAATGCGGGAGGGAACACAGATACGCAGTATTTT.

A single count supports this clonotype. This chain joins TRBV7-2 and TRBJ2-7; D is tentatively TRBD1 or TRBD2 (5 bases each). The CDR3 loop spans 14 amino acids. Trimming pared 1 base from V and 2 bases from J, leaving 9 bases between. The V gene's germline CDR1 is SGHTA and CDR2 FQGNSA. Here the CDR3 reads CASSLGDRPYEQYF. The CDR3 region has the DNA TGTGCCAGCAGCTTAGGGGACCGACCCTACGAGCAGTACTTC. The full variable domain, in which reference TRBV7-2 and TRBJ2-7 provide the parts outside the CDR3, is GAGVSQSPSNKVTEKGKDVELRCDPISGHTALYWYRQSLGQGLEFLIYFQGNSAPDKSGLPSDRFSAERTGGSVSTLTIQRTQQEDSAVYLCASSLGDRPYEQYFGPGTRLTVT.

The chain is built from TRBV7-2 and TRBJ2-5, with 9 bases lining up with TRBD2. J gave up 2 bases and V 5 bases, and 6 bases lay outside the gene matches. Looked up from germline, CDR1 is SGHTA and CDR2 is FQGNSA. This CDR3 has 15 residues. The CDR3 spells CASSLSAGGQETQYF. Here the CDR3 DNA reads TGTGCCAGCAGCCTAAGTGCGGGAGGGCAAGAGACCCAGTACTTC.

CDR3 sequence (DNA): TGCAGTGCGAGAAAACTAGATACGCAGTATTTT. This gives the protein CSARKLDTQYF. The chain is built from TRBV20-1 and TRBJ2-3; D is unresolved. CDR3 length: 11 residues. V lost 6 bases, J lost 5 bases, and 9 bases lay in between. CDR1 DFQATT and CDR2 SNEGSKA come from the germline V gene (reference sequence).

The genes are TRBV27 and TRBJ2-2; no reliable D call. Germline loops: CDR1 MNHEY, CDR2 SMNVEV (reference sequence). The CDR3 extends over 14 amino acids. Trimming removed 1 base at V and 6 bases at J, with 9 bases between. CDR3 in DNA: TGTGCCAGCAGTTTATGGGCCGAGGCCGGGGAGCTGTTTTTT. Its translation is CASSLWAEAGELFF.

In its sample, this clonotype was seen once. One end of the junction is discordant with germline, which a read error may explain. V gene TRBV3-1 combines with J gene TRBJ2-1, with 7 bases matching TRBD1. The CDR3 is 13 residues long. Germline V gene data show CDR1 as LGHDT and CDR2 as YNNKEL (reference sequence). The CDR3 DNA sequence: TGTGCCAGCAGCCAGCTCGACGCAGGGGGAAGTGTCTTC. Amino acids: CASSQLDAGGSVF.

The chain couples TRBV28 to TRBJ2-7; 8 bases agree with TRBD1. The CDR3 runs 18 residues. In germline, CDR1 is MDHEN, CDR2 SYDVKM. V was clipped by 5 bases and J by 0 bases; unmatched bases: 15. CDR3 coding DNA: TGTGCCAGCAGTGGGACAGGATTCCGCTACGCGAGCTCCTACGAGCAGTACTTC. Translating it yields CASSGTGFRYASSYEQYF.

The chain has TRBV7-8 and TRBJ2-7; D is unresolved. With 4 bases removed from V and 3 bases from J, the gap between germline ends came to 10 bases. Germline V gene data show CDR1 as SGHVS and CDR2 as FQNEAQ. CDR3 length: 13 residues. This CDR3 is CASSSLDLYEQYF. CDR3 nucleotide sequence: TGTGCCAGCAGCTCATTGGACCTCTACGAGCAGTACTTC.

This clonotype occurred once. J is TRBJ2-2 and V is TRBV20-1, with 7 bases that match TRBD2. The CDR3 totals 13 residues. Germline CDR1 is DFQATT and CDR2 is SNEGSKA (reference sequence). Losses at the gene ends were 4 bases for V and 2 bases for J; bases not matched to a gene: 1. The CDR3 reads CSATSGNTGELFF. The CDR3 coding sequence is TGCAGTGCTACTAGCGGAAACACCGGGGAGCTGTTTTTT.

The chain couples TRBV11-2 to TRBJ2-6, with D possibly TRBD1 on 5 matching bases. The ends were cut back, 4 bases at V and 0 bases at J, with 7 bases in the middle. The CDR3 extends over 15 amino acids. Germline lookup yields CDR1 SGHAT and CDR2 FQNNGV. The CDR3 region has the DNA TGTGCCAGCAGCTCCGACAGCTCTGGGGCCAACGTCCTGACTTTC. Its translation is CASSSDSSGANVLTF. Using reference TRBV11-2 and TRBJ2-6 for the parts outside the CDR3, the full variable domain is EAGVAQSPRYKIIEKRQSVAFWCNPISGHATLYWYQQILGQGPKLLIQFQNNGVVDDSQLPKDRFSAERLKGVDSTLKIQPAKLEDSAVYLCASSSDSSGANVLTFGAGSRLTVL.